This T cell receptor beta chain was profiled in a study of human T cells and chemical hapten exposure. Study-level information: Mostly female, the patients presented with alopecia areata, totalis or universalis.

The sample holds a few counts of this clonotype. Its target is unknown. Time point described: pre-sensitization, week 0. This sample's treatment: therapeutic diphenylcyclopropenone sensitization with weekly scalp DPC. Overall study results and limits: Following DPC sensitization, TCRs present above 1 in 1000 frequency showed no change.

The library gave individual cDNA molecules unique molecular identifiers. Authors' analysis steps: A typical sample had roughly 87,000 TCRs, with about 23,224 to 700,000 overall. Each CDR3 protein is one row after TCRdb ran MiXCR on the RACE reads. These V and J calls are TCRdb output, not the study's own analysis. The data contain about 270,000 distinct CDR3 sequences, over 7.5% of them singletons. Germline values: CDR1 MNHNY, CDR2 SVGAGI (reference sequence). This CDR3 region has 13 residues. V lost 5 bases and J 2 bases, leaving 10 bases between the germline ends. This sample comprised whole blood, obtained in connection with sensitization to the hapten diphenylcyclopropenone (DPC). The chain couples TRBV6-6 to TRBJ2-7; no clear D. The receptor's source is a man younger than 30 with alopecia areata. Some clones in this sample may be carry-over from other donors' samples. The chain's CDR3 is CASSGLFTYEQYF. In DNA, the CDR3 is TGTGCCAGCAGTGGGTTGTTCACCTACGAGCAGTACTTC.